What follows are 14 T cell receptor beta chains derived from one specimen sequenced in a study of T cell repertoires in cytomegalovirus infection. From the reads, TCRdb called clonotypes with MiXCR, one entry per CDR3 protein. This sample carries 750,000 to 950,000 distinct CDR3 sequences, about 27% of them seen once, and the ten largest clones take around 13%. Their antigen targets remain unknown. The material was cultured CD8+ T cells from PBMCs, obtained from culture after CMV antigen stimulation. The receptor set was obtained from a human donor in good health (CMV status not recorded). Some clones in this sample may be carry-over from other donors' samples.

The table lists this clonotype with a few counts. This chain uses TRBV19 with TRBJ1-1; D ambiguous. The CDR3 sequence is 13 residues long. V gave up 2 bases and J gave up 7 bases, with 11 bases separating them. Germline CDR1 reads LNHDA; CDR2 reads SQIVND (reference sequence). The CDR3 nucleotides read TGTGCCAGTAGTATAAGCTCCAAGGTTGAAGCTTTCTTT. Amino acids: CASSISSKVEAFF.

The V gene is TRBV4-1, the J gene TRBJ1-2, with TRBD1 identical over 7 bases. The V and J ends lost 1 base and 2 bases, in that order; junction bases with no gene match: 7. Germline CDR1 reads MGHRA; CDR2 reads YSYEKL. There are 16 residues in the CDR3. The CDR3 sequence is CASSQAPQGMNYGYTF. The CDR3 coding sequence is TGCGCCAGCAGCCAAGCCCCACAGGGGATGAACTATGGCTACACCTTC.

On this clonotype: A much larger clone sits a single nucleotide away, making a read error possible. The V and J genes are TRBV13 and TRBJ2-2; the D gene is possibly TRBD2 (5 bases). The germline V gene encodes CDR1 PRHDT and CDR2 FYEKMQ (reference sequence). CDR3 length: 12 residues. CDR3 amino acids: CAGSGNTGELFF. Here the CDR3 DNA reads TGTGCCGGCAGCGGGAACACCGGGGAGCTGTTTTTT.

The chain recombines TRBV27 with TRBJ2-1; TRBD2 aligns across 10 bases. Unmatched junction bases numbered 3, after V lost 7 bases and J lost 3 bases. Per germline, CDR1 MNHEY and CDR2 SMNVEV (reference sequence). The CDR3 is made up of 14 amino acids. CDR3 nucleotides: TGTGCCAGCACCGTAGCGGGGGGCTACAATGAGCAGTTCTTC. Amino acids: CASTVAGGYNEQFF.

The chain couples TRBV29-1 to TRBJ1-2; D is uncertain. V lost 3 bases to trimming and J lost 6 bases, with 8 bases between them. This CDR3 comprises 11 residues. CDR1 and CDR2 from the germline V gene are SQVTM and ANQGSEA. The CDR3: CSVEGRDGYTF. The CDR3 region has the DNA TGCAGCGTTGAGGGGAGAGATGGCTACACCTTC.

V gene TRBV2 combines with J gene TRBJ2-5; a weak D match, TRBD1 (5 bases). Germline CDR1 is SNHLY and CDR2 is FYNNEI. V shed 2 bases and J shed 4 bases, with 11 bases lying between them. CDR3 length: 14 amino acids. The CDR3 sequence: CASSESRRGETQYF. The DNA of the CDR3 is TGTGCCAGCAGTGAAAGTCGAAGGGGAGAGACCCAGTACTTC.

In its sample, this clonotype was seen many times. The chain uses TRBV7-8 and TRBJ1-5; D is possibly TRBD1 (5 bases). Between the trimmed V and J ends, which lost 7 bases and 3 bases, there was a span of 16 bases. The germline gives CDR1 SGHVS, CDR2 FQNEAQ. This CDR3 spans 15 amino acids. CDR3 in DNA: TGTGCCAGCACCTCGACCTGGGGGACCAATCAGCCCCAGCATTTT. This codes for CASTSTWGTNQPQHF.

Note on this clonotype: A read error may be the cause here, since a much bigger clone is one base away. The chain recombines TRBV27 with TRBJ1-5; D remains unclear. CDR1 is MNHEY, CDR2 SMNVEV, per germline (reference sequence). The CDR3 is made up of 14 amino acids. Trimming removed 6 bases at V and 0 bases at J, with 9 bases between. CDR3 residues: CASRSGLSNQPQHF. In nucleotides, the CDR3 is TGTGCCAGCAGGTCTGGGCTTAGCAATCAGCCCCAGCATTTT.

The chain links TRBV24-1 to TRBJ1-2, with D unclear. The CDR3 has 13 residues. Trimming pared 4 bases from V and 5 bases from J, leaving 10 bases between. CDR1 and CDR2 (germline): KGHDR, SFDVKD. This CDR3 is CATSDPAEYGYTF. DNA of the CDR3: TGTGCCACCAGTGACCCTGCGGAGTATGGCTACACCTTC.

The V call is TRBV20-1, the J call TRBJ2-5, with 7 bases matching TRBD2. Germline CDR1 and CDR2: DFQATT and SNEGSKA (reference sequence). V trimming: 0 bases; J trimming: 0 bases; junction bases outside the gene matches: 7. The CDR3 consists of 16 residues. The CDR3 DNA is TGCAGTGCTAGAGATTGGCTAGCGGCGAACCAAGAGACCCAGTACTTC. It specifies CSARDWLAANQETQYF.

The chain has TRBV6-5 and TRBJ2-6; D call uncertain. The CDR3 extends over 13 amino acids. Trimming removed 4 bases at V and 1 base at J, with 2 bases between. Germline V gives CDR1 MNHEY, CDR2 SVGAGI. The DNA for the CDR3 is TGTGCCAGCAGTTGGTCTGGGGCCAACGTCCTGACTTTC. This encodes CASSWSGANVLTF.

Only a few counts were recorded for this clonotype. The J gene is TRBJ2-7, the V gene TRBV4-1, with TRBD1 matching 7 bases. Trimming removed 0 bases from V and 2 bases from J; junction bases left unmatched: 4. The CDR3 totals 15 residues. From germline, CDR1 is MGHRA and CDR2 YSYEKL. The CDR3 sequence: CASSQDAQGAYEQYF. In DNA, the CDR3 is TGCGCCAGCAGCCAAGACGCCCAGGGGGCCTACGAGCAGTACTTC.

This clonotype has only a few counts. The chain employs TRBV6-6 and TRBJ2-7; 10 bases align to TRBD1. The CDR3 sequence is 14 residues long. V shed 6 bases, J shed 2 bases, and the junction held 4 bases outside the gene matches. Germline V lookup: CDR1 MNHNY, CDR2 SVGAGI (reference sequence). CDR3 in DNA: TGTGCCAGCAGACCTGGGACAGGGGCCTACGAGCAGTACTTC. Encoded protein: CASRPGTGAYEQYF.

This rearrangement joins TRBV10-3 to TRBJ2-1, with D possibly matching TRBD1 (6 bases). Germline CDR1 is ENHRY and CDR2 is SYGVKD. The germline V and J ends were trimmed by 7 bases and 12 bases, with 19 bases remaining between them. The CDR3 has 13 residues. This CDR3 is CAINHRDGAMQFF. The CDR3 nucleotides read TGTGCCATCAATCACAGGGATGGGGCTATGCAGTTCTTC.